This is a list of T cell receptor beta chains from one sample in a study of blood T cell repertoires in COVID-19. The assay was immunoSEQ multiplex PCR, and TCRdb's table has in-frame clones only and misses some. Among some 31,000 clones, approximately 82% were seen once, and the ten largest hold roughly 7.4%. Sequencing used peripheral blood. These receptor sequences come from a woman aged 60-75 years with acute or convalescent COVID-19. The CDR3 runs from the conserved cysteine through the conserved F or W. The order of the fields is D gene, V gene, J gene, clone size, CDR3 length, CDR3 protein, CDR3 DNA. D genes are given only for firm matches. Rows give clone size only sometimes, using once, few, many, or a class for an expanded clone.

-,TRBV28,TRBJ1-6,-,14,CASSLKNSFSPLHF,TGTGCCAGCAGTTTAAAAAACAGTTTTTCACCCCTCCACTTT
TRBD1,TRBV29-1,TRBJ2-7,once,13,CSALLGTAYEQYF,TGCAGCGCCCTGCTCGGGACAGCCTACGAGCAGTACTTC
-,TRBV11-1,TRBJ2-1,-,15,CASSLDIQGTSEQFF,TGTGCCAGCAGCTTAGACATACAGGGAACCAGTGAGCAGTTCTTC
TRBD2,TRBV19,TRBJ2-1,-,16,CASSSKTSGGINEQFF,TGTGCCAGTAGTTCTAAGACTAGCGGGGGGATAAATGAGCAGTTCTTC
TRBD1,TRBV11-2,TRBJ1-3,-,15,CASSFGTGFGNTIYF,TGTGCCAGCAGCTTCGGGACAGGGTTTGGAAACACCATATATTTT
-,TRBV29-1,TRBJ1-5,-,13,CSVALGQNQPQHF,TGCAGCGTTGCTCTGGGGCAGAATCAGCCCCAGCATTTT
TRBD1,TRBV15,TRBJ2-2,once,17,CATSRSSGTGNTGELFF,TGTGCCACCAGCAGATCATCCGGGACAGGAAACACCGGGGAGCTGTTTTTT
-,TRBV6-4,TRBJ1-4,once,13,CASSQSTGEKLFF,TGTGCCAGCAGCCAATCTACGGGTGAAAAACTGTTTTTT
-,TRBV2,TRBJ1-6,few,15,CASSDKGPSASPLHF,TGTGCCAGCAGTGATAAGGGGCCCTCTGCATCACCCCTCCACTTT
-,TRBV6-5,TRBJ1-1,-,12,CATHREWTEAFF,TGTGCCACCCACAGGGAATGGACTGAAGCTTTCTTT
-,TRBV3-1/TRBV3-2,TRBJ2-7,-,17,CASSQEGGGRADYEQYF,TGTGCCAGCAGCCAAGAAGGAGGGGGCAGGGCTGACTACGAGCAGTACTTC
TRBD1,TRBV19,TRBJ2-7,-,15,CASSWGQTSSYEQYF,TGTGCCAGTAGCTGGGGACAGACGAGCTCCTACGAGCAGTACTTC
-,TRBV12-3/TRBV12-4,TRBJ1-5,-,13,CASSFVQFQPQHF,TGTGCCAGCAGTTTTGTACAGTTTCAGCCCCAGCATTTT
-,TRBV5-6,TRBJ2-7,few,15,CASSPLKGQTYEQYF,TGTGCCAGCAGTCCCTTAAAAGGACAGACCTACGAGCAGTACTTC
-,TRBV15,TRBJ1-3,-,18,CATSTKTLGRGSGNTIYF,TGTGCCACCAGCACCAAAACCTTGGGGCGGGGCTCTGGAAACACCATATATTTT
TRBD1,TRBV10-1,TRBJ1-1,-,14,CASRAGGMNTEAFF,TGCGCCAGCAGGGCAGGGGGGATGAACACTGAAGCTTTCTTT
TRBD2,TRBV9,TRBJ2-5,-,15,CASSVGSGGKETQYF,TGTGCCAGCAGCGTAGGCTCGGGGGGGAAAGAGACCCAGTACTTC
-,TRBV5-1,TRBJ2-4,-,15,CASSLGTDAKNIQYF,TGCGCCAGCAGCTTGGGGACTGACGCCAAAAACATTCAGTACTTC
-,TRBV11-3,TRBJ2-5,-,13,CASSLRVEQTQYF,TGTGCCAGCAGCTTGAGGGTCGAGCAGACCCAGTACTTC
-,TRBV7-2,TRBJ2-3,-,17,CASSFLHRDTSTDTQYF,TGTGCCAGCAGCTTCCTCCACCGGGACACGAGCACAGATACGCAGTATTTT
-,TRBV5-6,TRBJ1-2,-,13,CASSLPDTYGYTF,TGTGCCAGCAGCTTACCGGACACCTATGGCTACACCTTC
TRBD2,TRBV5-4,TRBJ2-7,-,15,CASSLAPSGAYEQYF,TGTGCCAGCAGCTTGGCTCCTAGCGGCGCCTACGAGCAGTACTTC
-,TRBV28,TRBJ1-2,few,14,CASSSLGTSPGYTF,TGTGCCAGCAGTTCCCTCGGGACAAGTCCTGGCTACACCTTC
-,TRBV7-7,TRBJ2-4,-,16,CASSPKTEVDKNIQYF,TGTGCCAGCAGCCCGAAGACAGAGGTTGACAAAAACATTCAGTACTTC
TRBD1,TRBV7-9,TRBJ1-6,-,15,CASSARTGGNSPLHF,TGTGCCAGCAGCGCAAGGACAGGGGGAAATTCACCCCTCCACTTT
TRBD1,TRBV7-9,TRBJ1-1,-,16,CASSLGPDRAGTEAFF,TGTGCCAGCAGCTTAGGCCCCGACAGGGCAGGTACTGAAGCTTTCTTT
TRBD1,TRBV7-8,TRBJ1-2,-,16,CASSVRFQGARNGYTF,TGTGCCAGCAGCGTTAGATTCCAGGGGGCGCGGAATGGCTACACCTTC
-,TRBV15,TRBJ2-5,-,14,CATSRDRTEETQYF,TGTGCCACCAGCAGAGATCGGACAGAAGAGACCCAGTACTTC
-,TRBV19,TRBJ1-5,once,16,CASSRGRGNGNQPQHF,TGTGCCAGTAGTAGGGGGCGGGGGAACGGCAATCAGCCCCAGCATTTT
TRBD1,TRBV6-1,TRBJ1-2,-,15,CASSEVGQVNYGYTF,TGTGCCAGCAGTGAAGTAGGACAGGTTAACTATGGCTACACCTTC
-,TRBV3-1/TRBV3-2,TRBJ1-3,-,17,CASSQDYPGRTGNTIYF,TGTGCCAGCAGCCAAGATTATCCGGGGAGAACGGGAAACACCATATATTTT
-,TRBV3-1/TRBV3-2,TRBJ1-4,once,15,CASSQGQDVFEKLFF,TGTGCCAGCAGCCAAGGACAAGACGTCTTTGAAAAACTGTTTTTT
-,TRBV6-5,TRBJ1-2,-,13,CASSYGRQGLYTF,TGTGCCAGCAGTTATGGGCGGCAGGGTCTCTACACCTTC
-,TRBV3-1/TRBV3-2,TRBJ1-3,-,17,CASSQVAGHYSGNTIYF,TGTGCCAGCAGCCAAGTGGCAGGACACTATTCTGGAAACACCATATATTTT
-,TRBV19,TRBJ1-1,-,13,CASSSGPRGKAFF,TGTGCCAGTAGTTCCGGGCCAAGGGGCAAAGCTTTCTTT
TRBD1,TRBV28,TRBJ2-5,once,17,CASRNGGGQGQSETQYF,TGTGCCAGCAGAAATGGAGGGGGACAGGGTCAGTCAGAGACCCAGTACTTC
TRBD1,TRBV7-9,TRBJ1-2,-,15,CASSPGQGRGYGYTF,TGTGCCAGCAGCCCGGGACAGGGAAGAGGGTATGGCTACACCTTC
TRBD1,TRBV4-1,TRBJ2-1,-,16,CASSLQRTGSPNEQFF,TGCGCCAGCAGCCTACAAAGGACAGGGAGCCCCAATGAGCAGTTCTTC
-,TRBV19,TRBJ1-1,-,15,CASSTSQGGDTEAFF,TGTGCCAGTAGTACCTCCCAGGGCGGCGACACTGAAGCTTTCTTT
-,TRBV5-6,TRBJ1-6,few,14,CASSLVGTNSPLHF,TGTGCCAGCAGCTTAGTCGGGACAAACTCACCCCTCCACTTT
TRBD1,TRBV10-3,TRBJ1-2,-,13,CAIRGGQEDGYTF,TGTGCCATCAGAGGGGGACAGGAAGACGGCTACACCTTC
-,TRBV12-3/TRBV12-4,TRBJ1-5,-,13,CASSRGGNQPQHF,TGTGCCAGCAGTAGGGGTGGCAATCAGCCCCAGCATTTT
-,TRBV28,TRBJ2-1,-,14,CASSFPGSYNEQFF,TGTGCCAGCAGTTTCCCCGGGTCCTACAATGAGCAGTTCTTC
TRBD1,TRBV5-6,TRBJ1-1,-,13,CASCRDRTNQAFF,TGTGCCAGCTGCCGGGACAGGACTAATCAAGCTTTCTTT